Listed here is a single T cell receptor (beta chain). Its matching antigen is unknown. Primers for the PCR totalled 60 Vbeta and 13 Jbeta. Libraries were prepared by immunoSEQ multiplex PCR; TCRdb keeps only in-frame clonotypes and omits some of them. The sample shows about 160,000 clones, over 80% of them seen only once. The sample is drawn from a study of cytomegalovirus exposure and HLA in healthy donors. Notes on the study in general: Later work found most CMV-associated TCR beta chains apparently HLA-restricted. In an earlier analysis, about 87% or about 30%: the productive usage of most TCR beta V segments. A later look showed TCR association rates differing by HLA locus, highest for DRB1 and lowest for HLA-C.

From germline, CDR1 is SEHNR and CDR2 FQNEAQ (reference sequence). Trimming removed 0 bases from V and 7 bases from J, with 10 bases in between. The length of the CDR3 is 15 residues. The sample comprised PBMCs. The receptor was isolated from a boy between 2 and 15 years old in good health and CMV-seronegative. This rearrangement joins TRBV7-9 to TRBJ1-6; no clear D gene. CDR3: CASSLASGGNSPLHF. CDR3 nucleotides: TGTGCCAGCAGCTTAGCGTCCGGAGGCAATTCACCCCTCCACTTT.